This T cell receptor (beta chain) comes out of a study of blood T cells in healthy people across ages. PCR was performed a second time for roughly 7 to 12 cycles using a sample-barcoded 5' primer and a J-beta primer mix. TCRdb redid the calling of the 5' RACE reads with MiXCR, one entry per CDR3 protein. The sample holds more than 600,000 distinct CDR3 sequences, more than 20% seen once. The table lists this clonotype with a few counts. Its cognate antigen is unknown. The V segment lost 6 bases and the J segment 0 bases; nucleotides outside the gene matches: 10. The CDR3 runs 16 residues. General observations from the study: PBMC samples, being unsorted, prevented any conclusive comparison of naive and antigen-experienced cells.

These data also featured in a second study, about T cells of mothers and their children.

The chain carries TRBV12-3 or TRBV12-4 and TRBJ2-5; TRBD2 aligns across 7 bases. The sequenced material came from blood. This receptor was obtained from a boy younger than 18 in good health. The chain's CDR3 is CASSPPGRGDQETQYF. DNA of the CDR3: TGTGCCAGCAGCCCACCGGGACGGGGGGACCAAGAGACCCAGTACTTC.